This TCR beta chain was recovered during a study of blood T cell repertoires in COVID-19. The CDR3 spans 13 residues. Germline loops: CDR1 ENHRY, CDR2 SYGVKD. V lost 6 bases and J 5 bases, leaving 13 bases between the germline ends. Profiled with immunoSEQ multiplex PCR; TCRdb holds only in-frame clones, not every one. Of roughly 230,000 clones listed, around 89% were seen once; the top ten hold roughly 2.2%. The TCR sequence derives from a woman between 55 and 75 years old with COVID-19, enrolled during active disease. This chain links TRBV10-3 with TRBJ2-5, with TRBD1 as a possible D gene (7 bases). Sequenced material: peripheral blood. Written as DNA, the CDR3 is TGTGCCATCAGGGAGGGGGCCGAGGAGACCCAGTACTTC. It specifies CAIREGAEETQYF.